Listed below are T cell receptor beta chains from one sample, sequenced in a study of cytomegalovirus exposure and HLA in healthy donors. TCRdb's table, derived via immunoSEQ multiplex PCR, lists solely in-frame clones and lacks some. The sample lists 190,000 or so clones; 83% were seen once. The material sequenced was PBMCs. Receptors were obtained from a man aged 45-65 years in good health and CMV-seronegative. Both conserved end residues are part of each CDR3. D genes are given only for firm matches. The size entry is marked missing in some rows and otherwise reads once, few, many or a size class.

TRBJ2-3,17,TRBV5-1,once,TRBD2,TGCGCCAGCAGCTTGGTGGCTAGCGGGGGCTTTTTGAATACGCAGTATTTT,CASSLVASGGFLNTQYF
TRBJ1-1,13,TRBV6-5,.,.,TGTGCCAGCAGTCCCTGGCCGAACACTGAAGCTTTCTTT,CASSPWPNTEAFF
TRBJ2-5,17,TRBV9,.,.,TGTGCCAGCAGCGTAGGGGCGGCGGGGGCCGGACAAGAGACCCAGTACTTC,CASSVGAAGAGQETQYF
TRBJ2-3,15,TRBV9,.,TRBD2,TGTGCCAGCAGCGTAGTTAGCGGGAGTACAGATACGCAGTATTTT,CASSVVSGSTDTQYF
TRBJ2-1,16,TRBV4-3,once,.,TGCGCCAGCAGCCAAGGGTGGCTTACCTCCTACAATGAGCAGTTCTTC,CASSQGWLTSYNEQFF
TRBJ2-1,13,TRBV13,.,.,TGTGCCAGCAGCTTAATCGACTCCAATGAGCAGTTCTTC,CASSLIDSNEQFF
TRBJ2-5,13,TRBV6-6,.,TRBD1,TGTGCCAGCAAGACAGGGATGGAAGAGACCCAGTACTTC,CASKTGMEETQYF
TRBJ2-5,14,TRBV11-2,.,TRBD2,TGTGCCAGCAGCTTCGCGGGGGGGCAAGAGACCCAGTACTTC,CASSFAGGQETQYF
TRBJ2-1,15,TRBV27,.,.,TGTGCCAGCACTTTAACATATCGCAGGGGAGACGAGCAGTTCTTC,CASTLTYRRGDEQFF
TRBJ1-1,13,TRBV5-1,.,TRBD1,TGCGCCAGCAGGGGGGACAGTGAGACTGAAGCTTTCTTT,CASRGDSETEAFF
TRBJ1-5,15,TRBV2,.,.,TGTGCCAGCAGCCAGGGTCGCAATAGCAATCAGCCCCAGCATTTT,CASSQGRNSNQPQHF
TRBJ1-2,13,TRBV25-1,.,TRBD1,TGTGCCAGCAGTGAAGGACAGGTCTATGGCTACACCTTC,CASSEGQVYGYTF
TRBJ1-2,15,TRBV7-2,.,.,TGTGCCAGCAGCCCAATGAGCCCAGGGTCCTATGGCTACACCTTC,CASSPMSPGSYGYTF
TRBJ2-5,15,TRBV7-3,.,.,TGTGCCAGCAGCCCCCTTAGCGGACCTGAAGAGACCCAGTACTTC,CASSPLSGPEETQYF
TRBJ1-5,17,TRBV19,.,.,TGTGCCAGTAGTATAGTTGTTAGGACTCCTAGCAATCAGCCCCAGCATTTT,CASSIVVRTPSNQPQHF
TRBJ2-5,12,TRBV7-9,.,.,TGTGCCAGCAGCTCGTGGAGGGAGACCCAGTACTTC,CASSSWRETQYF
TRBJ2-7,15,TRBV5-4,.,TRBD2,TGTGCCAGCAGCCCGCGCACTAGCGGAGCCTACGAGCAGTACTTC,CASSPRTSGAYEQYF
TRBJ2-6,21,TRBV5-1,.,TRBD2,TGCGCCAGCAGCTTAGCACCGGGACTAGCGGGGTCCACCTCTGGGGCCAACGTCCTGACTTTC,CASSLAPGLAGSTSGANVLTF
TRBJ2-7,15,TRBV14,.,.,TGTGCCAGCAGCCAAGACAGGGCGAGGCGTTCCGAGCAGTACTTC,CASSQDRARRSEQYF
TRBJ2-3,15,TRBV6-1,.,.,TGTGCCAGCGGAGAGAGGGCTGGAGCTATAGATACGCAGTATTTT,CASGERAGAIDTQYF
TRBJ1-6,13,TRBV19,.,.,TGTGCCAGTAGTGGAGGGACCCGCAGACCCCTCCACTTT,CASSGGTRRPLHF
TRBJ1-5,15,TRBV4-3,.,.,TGCGCCAGCAGCCAAGATCTACAGGTTGTTCAGCCCCAGCATTTT,CASSQDLQVVQPQHF